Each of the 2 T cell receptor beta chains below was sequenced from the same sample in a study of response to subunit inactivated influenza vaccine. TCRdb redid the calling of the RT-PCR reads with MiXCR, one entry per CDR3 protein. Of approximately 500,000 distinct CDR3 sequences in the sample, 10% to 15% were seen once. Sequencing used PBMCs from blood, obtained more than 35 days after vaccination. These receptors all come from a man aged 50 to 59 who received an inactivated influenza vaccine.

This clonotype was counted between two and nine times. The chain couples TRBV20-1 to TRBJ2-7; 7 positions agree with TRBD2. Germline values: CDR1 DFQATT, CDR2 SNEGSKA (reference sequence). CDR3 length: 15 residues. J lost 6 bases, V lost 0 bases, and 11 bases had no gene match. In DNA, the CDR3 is TGCAGTGCTAGAGATAACCTAGCGGAGATCGGCGAGCAGTACTTC. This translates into CSARDNLAEIGEQYF.

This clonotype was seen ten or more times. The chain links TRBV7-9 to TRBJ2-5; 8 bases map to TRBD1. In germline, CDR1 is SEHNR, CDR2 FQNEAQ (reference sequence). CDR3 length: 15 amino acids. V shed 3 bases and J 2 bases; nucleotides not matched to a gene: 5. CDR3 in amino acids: CASSFGQGRQETQYF. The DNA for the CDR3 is TGTGCCAGCAGCTTTGGACAGGGTCGGCAAGAGACCCAGTACTTC.